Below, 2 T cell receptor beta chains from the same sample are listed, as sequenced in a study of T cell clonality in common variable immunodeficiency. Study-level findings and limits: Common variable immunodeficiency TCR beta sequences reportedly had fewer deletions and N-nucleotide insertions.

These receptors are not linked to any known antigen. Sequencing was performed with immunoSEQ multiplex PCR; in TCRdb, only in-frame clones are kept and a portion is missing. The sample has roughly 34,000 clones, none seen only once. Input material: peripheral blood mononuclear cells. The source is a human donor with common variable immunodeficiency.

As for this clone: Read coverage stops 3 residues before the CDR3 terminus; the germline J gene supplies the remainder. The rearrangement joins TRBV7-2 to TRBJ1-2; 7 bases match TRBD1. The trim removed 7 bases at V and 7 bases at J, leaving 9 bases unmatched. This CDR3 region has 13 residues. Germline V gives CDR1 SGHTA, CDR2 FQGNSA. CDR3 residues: CASTQQGLGGYTF. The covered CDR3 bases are TGTGCCAGCACCCAACAGGGGTTGGGTGGC.

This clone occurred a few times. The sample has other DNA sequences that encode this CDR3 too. This CDR3 is CASSITGVSGANVLTF. Incomplete CDR3 DNA: TGTGCCAGTAGTATTACAGGGGTGTCGGGGGCCAACGTC. This chain joins TRBV19 and TRBJ2-6; 7 nucleotides line up with TRBD1. The read stops 3 residues short of the end of the CDR3; the missing end is completed from the germline J gene. The trim removed 3 bases at V and 4 bases at J, leaving 6 bases unmatched. This CDR3 is built from 16 residues. CDR1 and CDR2 from the germline V gene are LNHDA and SQIVND (reference sequence).